The rows below give T cell receptor beta chains drawn from one sample of a study of T cell repertoires in cytomegalovirus infection. TCRdb reprocessed the reads via MiXCR and lists one record per CDR3 protein. This table has around 70,000 distinct CDR3 sequences, 4% appearing once. The sample taken for sequencing was PBMCs. The receptors were sampled from a human donor in good health (CMV status not recorded). Some clones in this sample may be carry-over from other donors' samples. Each CDR3 is given with its conserved first and last residue. D genes are given only for firm matches. The listing skips clone size in some rows; elsewhere it reads once, few, many or a size class.

D gene: -; J gene: TRBJ1-1; clone size: -; V gene: TRBV7-2; CDR3 protein: CASNRGVGTEAFF; CDR3 DNA: TGTGCCAGCAATCGGGGGGTAGGGACTGAAGCTTTCTTT
D gene: TRBD2; J gene: TRBJ2-7; clone size: many; V gene: TRBV5-6; CDR3 protein: CASSLGGGSGRTYEQYF; CDR3 DNA: TGTGCCAGCAGCTTGGGTGGAGGGAGCGGGAGGACCTACGAGCAGTACTTC
D gene: -; J gene: TRBJ2-7; clone size: -; V gene: TRBV28; CDR3 protein: CATRRRELITYEQYF; CDR3 DNA: TGTGCCACCCGCCGCAGGGAGCTCATAACCTACGAGCAGTACTTC
D gene: -; J gene: TRBJ1-2; clone size: many; V gene: TRBV7-2; CDR3 protein: CASSLAPGAGSGYTF; CDR3 DNA: TGTGCCAGCAGCTTAGCGCCGGGGGCAGGAAGTGGCTACACCTTC
D gene: TRBD1; J gene: TRBJ1-5; clone size: many; V gene: TRBV28; CDR3 protein: CASSIYGLDRGPGQPQHF; CDR3 DNA: TGTGCCAGCAGTATCTACGGCTTGGACAGGGGGCCGGGTCAGCCCCAGCATTTT
D gene: TRBD1; J gene: TRBJ1-6; clone size: many; V gene: TRBV6-6; CDR3 protein: CASSSTGWNSPLHF; CDR3 DNA: TGTGCCAGCAGCTCGACAGGGTGGAATTCACCCCTCCACTTT
D gene: -; J gene: TRBJ2-5; clone size: many; V gene: TRBV11-3; CDR3 protein: CASSLTSQLGETQYF; CDR3 DNA: TGTGCCAGCAGCTTAACTAGCCAACTGGGGGAGACCCAGTACTTC
D gene: -; J gene: TRBJ2-3; clone size: many; V gene: TRBV7-8; CDR3 protein: CASSMYNLSSQYF; CDR3 DNA: TGTGCCAGCAGCATGTATAACCTATCGTCGCAGTATTTT
D gene: TRBD2; J gene: TRBJ2-1; clone size: -; V gene: TRBV7-6; CDR3 protein: CASSLVRGDEQFF; CDR3 DNA: TGTGCCAGCAGCTTAGTACGGGGGGATGAGCAGTTCTTC
D gene: TRBD1; J gene: TRBJ1-3; clone size: many; V gene: TRBV19; CDR3 protein: CASNPGTGSSGNTIYF; CDR3 DNA: TGTGCCAGTAACCCCGGGACAGGGAGCTCTGGAAACACCATATATTTT
D gene: -; J gene: TRBJ2-7; clone size: many; V gene: TRBV7-2; CDR3 protein: CASSLRSGTPYEQYF; CDR3 DNA: TGTGCCAGCAGCTTACGGTCGGGGACCCCCTACGAGCAGTACTTC
D gene: -; J gene: TRBJ2-1; clone size: many; V gene: TRBV11-1; CDR3 protein: CASSTRLATAYNEQFF; CDR3 DNA: TGTGCCAGCAGCACCCGGCTAGCTACCGCCTACAATGAGCAGTTCTTC
D gene: -; J gene: TRBJ2-3; clone size: many; V gene: TRBV20-1; CDR3 protein: CSGSPQLRSSTDTQYF; CDR3 DNA: TGCAGTGGTAGCCCCCAGCTACGTTCATCCACAGATACGCAGTATTTT
D gene: -; J gene: TRBJ2-1; clone size: many; V gene: TRBV7-2; CDR3 protein: CASSLRGRLLGGEQFF; CDR3 DNA: TGTGCCAGCAGCTTAAGGGGGAGGTTACTAGGTGGTGAGCAGTTCTTC
D gene: -; J gene: TRBJ2-7; clone size: many; V gene: TRBV7-2; CDR3 protein: CASSFRGVSYEQYF; CDR3 DNA: TGTGCCAGCAGCTTTCGCGGGGTCTCCTACGAGCAGTACTTC
D gene: TRBD2; J gene: TRBJ2-3; clone size: many; V gene: TRBV14; CDR3 protein: CASSHWLAGANTDTQYF; CDR3 DNA: TGTGCCAGCAGCCATTGGCTAGCGGGGGCCAACACAGATACGCAGTATTTT
D gene: TRBD1; J gene: TRBJ1-4; clone size: many; V gene: TRBV7-2; CDR3 protein: CASSSSGTAGKLFF; CDR3 DNA: TGTGCCAGCAGCTCCTCCGGGACAGCCGGAAAACTGTTTTTT
D gene: -; J gene: TRBJ1-3; clone size: many; V gene: TRBV10-3; CDR3 protein: CATQNSGNTIYF; CDR3 DNA: TGTGCCACACAGAACTCTGGAAACACCATATATTTT
D gene: TRBD1; J gene: TRBJ2-1; clone size: many; V gene: TRBV6-6; CDR3 protein: CASSSGTGGDNEQFF; CDR3 DNA: TGTGCCAGCAGTTCCGGGACAGGGGGGGACAATGAGCAGTTCTTC
D gene: -; J gene: TRBJ2-3; clone size: many; V gene: TRBV7-2; CDR3 protein: CASILQVGDTQYF; CDR3 DNA: TGTGCCAGCATCCTTCAAGTGGGTGATACGCAGTATTTT
D gene: -; J gene: TRBJ1-1; clone size: many; V gene: TRBV7-8; CDR3 protein: CASSPSTDLNTEAFF; CDR3 DNA: TGTGCCAGCAGCCCCTCGACAGACCTGAACACTGAAGCTTTCTTT
D gene: -; J gene: TRBJ1-4; clone size: many; V gene: TRBV7-9; CDR3 protein: CASSPQGAATNEKLFF; CDR3 DNA: TGTGCCAGCAGCCCCCAAGGGGCAGCAACTAATGAAAAACTGTTTTTT
D gene: -; J gene: TRBJ1-1; clone size: many; V gene: TRBV7-2; CDR3 protein: CASSLVRGTEAFF; CDR3 DNA: TGTGCCAGCAGCTTAGTAAGGGGCACTGAAGCTTTCTTT
D gene: -; J gene: TRBJ2-2; clone size: many; V gene: TRBV7-2; CDR3 protein: CASSLGAGSSYTGELFF; CDR3 DNA: TGTGCCAGCAGCTTAGGCGCGGGGAGTTCGTACACCGGGGAGCTGTTTTTT
D gene: -; J gene: TRBJ2-5; clone size: -; V gene: TRBV5-1; CDR3 protein: CASSINRVIETQYF; CDR3 DNA: TGCGCCAGCAGCATAAACAGGGTTATAGAGACCCAGTACTTC
D gene: -; J gene: TRBJ2-7; clone size: many; V gene: TRBV7-2; CDR3 protein: CASSLNPGYEQYF; CDR3 DNA: TGTGCCAGCAGCCTCAACCCAGGGTACGAGCAGTACTTC
D gene: TRBD2; J gene: TRBJ2-2; clone size: -; V gene: TRBV19; CDR3 protein: CASSPAGTGTGELFF; CDR3 DNA: TGTGCCAGTAGTCCAGCGGGGACTGGTACCGGGGAGCTGTTTTTT
D gene: -; J gene: TRBJ2-5; clone size: -; V gene: TRBV7-2; CDR3 protein: CASSFVAGQGETQYF; CDR3 DNA: TGTGCCAGCAGCTTTGTGGCGGGCCAGGGGGAGACCCAGTACTTC
D gene: TRBD2; J gene: TRBJ2-1; clone size: medium-sized; V gene: TRBV7-2; CDR3 protein: CASSGAGGSYNEQFF; CDR3 DNA: TGTGCCAGCAGCGGAGCGGGGGGCTCCTACAATGAGCAGTTCTTC
D gene: -; J gene: TRBJ1-1; clone size: many; V gene: TRBV4-1; CDR3 protein: CASSRLIGGNTEAFF; CDR3 DNA: TGCGCCAGCAGCCGCCTTATAGGGGGGAACACTGAAGCTTTCTTT
D gene: TRBD1; J gene: TRBJ2-1; clone size: many; V gene: TRBV6-8; CDR3 protein: CASMRGPSSYNEQFF; CDR3 DNA: TGTGCCAGCATGAGGGGGCCGAGCTCCTACAATGAGCAGTTCTTC
D gene: -; J gene: TRBJ1-1; clone size: many; V gene: TRBV5-1; CDR3 protein: CASRSHGPASAVNTEAFF; CDR3 DNA: TGCGCCAGCAGATCCCACGGCCCAGCGTCGGCAGTGAACACTGAAGCTTTCTTT
D gene: TRBD1; J gene: TRBJ1-2; clone size: many; V gene: TRBV7-8; CDR3 protein: CASSKGPFQGATDGYTF; CDR3 DNA: TGTGCCAGCAGCAAAGGGCCCTTCCAGGGGGCGACAGATGGCTACACCTTC
D gene: TRBD2; J gene: TRBJ2-3; clone size: many; V gene: TRBV7-2; CDR3 protein: CASRKLAGITDTQYF; CDR3 DNA: TGTGCCAGCAGAAAACTAGCGGGGATCACAGATACGCAGTATTTT
D gene: -; J gene: TRBJ1-1; clone size: many; V gene: TRBV19; CDR3 protein: CASSAGSMNTEAFF; CDR3 DNA: TGTGCCAGTAGTGCCGGGTCTATGAACACTGAAGCTTTCTTT
D gene: TRBD2; J gene: TRBJ2-3; clone size: many; V gene: TRBV7-2; CDR3 protein: CASSFSSGGVGDTQYF; CDR3 DNA: TGTGCCAGCAGCTTCAGTAGCGGGGGGGTCGGGGATACGCAGTATTTT
D gene: TRBD2; J gene: TRBJ2-7; clone size: few; V gene: TRBV7-2; CDR3 protein: CASSRAGGAYEQYF; CDR3 DNA: TGTGCCAGCAGCCGGGCGGGAGGGGCCTACGAGCAGTACTTC
D gene: TRBD1; J gene: TRBJ2-1; clone size: many; V gene: TRBV5-6; CDR3 protein: CASSWTTGYLNEQFF; CDR3 DNA: TGTGCCAGCAGCTGGACGACAGGGTATCTCAATGAGCAGTTCTTC
D gene: TRBD1; J gene: TRBJ1-1; clone size: many; V gene: TRBV7-2; CDR3 protein: CASSPDRGRTEAFF; CDR3 DNA: TGTGCCAGCAGCCCAGACAGGGGGCGGACTGAAGCTTTCTTT
D gene: -; J gene: TRBJ2-1; clone size: many; V gene: TRBV2; CDR3 protein: CASSEEGYSYNEQFF; CDR3 DNA: TGTGCCAGCAGTGAAGAAGGGTACTCCTACAATGAGCAGTTCTTC
D gene: -; J gene: TRBJ1-4; clone size: many; V gene: TRBV15; CDR3 protein: CATGAVGNEKLFF; CDR3 DNA: TGTGCCACCGGGGCAGTTGGTAATGAAAAACTGTTTTTT
D gene: TRBD2; J gene: TRBJ2-5; clone size: many; V gene: TRBV19; CDR3 protein: CASSIATGGATQYF; CDR3 DNA: TGTGCCAGTAGTATAGCCACGGGGGGAGCGACCCAGTACTTC
D gene: -; J gene: TRBJ1-6; clone size: many; V gene: TRBV7-2; CDR3 protein: CASSLGDSPLHF; CDR3 DNA: TGTGCCAGCAGCTTAGGAGATTCACCCCTCCACTTT
D gene: -; J gene: TRBJ2-1; clone size: many; V gene: TRBV7-2; CDR3 protein: CASSLGSSSYNEQFF; CDR3 DNA: TGTGCCAGCAGCTTAGGGTCGAGCTCCTACAATGAGCAGTTCTTC
D gene: TRBD2; J gene: TRBJ2-2; clone size: many; V gene: TRBV7-2; CDR3 protein: CASSRAGGNTGELFF; CDR3 DNA: TGTGCCAGCAGCCGGGCGGGAGGTAACACCGGGGAGCTGTTTTTT
D gene: TRBD2; J gene: TRBJ2-1; clone size: many; V gene: TRBV4-1; CDR3 protein: CASSPQGLGLSSYNEQFF; CDR3 DNA: TGCGCCAGCAGCCCCCAAGGTCTGGGACTAAGCTCCTACAATGAGCAGTTCTTC
D gene: TRBD1; J gene: TRBJ1-2; clone size: many; V gene: TRBV20-1; CDR3 protein: CSPTGTASRDGYTF; CDR3 DNA: TGCAGCCCGACGGGGACAGCGTCCAGAGATGGCTACACCTTC
D gene: TRBD1; J gene: TRBJ2-7; clone size: many; V gene: TRBV7-9; CDR3 protein: CASSVGQGFSYEQYF; CDR3 DNA: TGTGCCAGCAGCGTGGGACAGGGGTTTTCCTACGAGCAGTACTTC
D gene: TRBD1; J gene: TRBJ1-1; clone size: many; V gene: TRBV11-3; CDR3 protein: CASSPGGNTEAFF; CDR3 DNA: TGTGCCAGCAGCCCAGGGGGGAACACTGAAGCTTTCTTT
D gene: TRBD1; J gene: TRBJ2-3; clone size: many; V gene: TRBV7-8; CDR3 protein: CASSPRTGPGTDTQYF; CDR3 DNA: TGTGCCAGCAGCCCGCGGACAGGGCCGGGCACAGATACGCAGTATTTT
D gene: TRBD2; J gene: TRBJ2-7; clone size: many; V gene: TRBV7-2; CDR3 protein: CASSLGSGRGSDEQYF; CDR3 DNA: TGTGCCAGCAGCTTAGGAAGCGGGAGAGGTTCAGACGAGCAGTACTTC
D gene: -; J gene: TRBJ2-5; clone size: many; V gene: TRBV7-7; CDR3 protein: CASSPNRLVLETQYF; CDR3 DNA: TGTGCTAGCAGCCCCAACAGACTGGTTTTGGAGACCCAGTACTTC
D gene: TRBD1; J gene: TRBJ2-7; clone size: many; V gene: TRBV28; CDR3 protein: CASTSGGSREQYF; CDR3 DNA: TGTGCCAGCACCTCAGGGGGCTCTAGGGAGCAGTACTTC
D gene: TRBD1; J gene: TRBJ1-5; clone size: many; V gene: TRBV29-1; CDR3 protein: CSVATGGGQPQHF; CDR3 DNA: TGCAGCGTTGCGACAGGGGGCGGTCAGCCCCAGCATTTT